The next 5 T cell receptor beta chains were all read from a single sample in a study of tumor-infiltrating lymphocytes in primary liver carcinoma. A primer in the constant region served to generate TCR beta cDNA from 500 ng of total RNA. Researchers made the TCR beta libraries by running three nested multiplex PCR rounds with slightly modified ARM-PCR. Both of the initial two PCR rounds ran for around 9 cycles and employed TRBV1-TRBV30 forward primers alongside a C-beta reverse primer. TCRdb ran MiXCR on the multiplex PCR reads and lists one entry per CDR3 protein. This sample has about 310,000 distinct CDR3 sequences, with roughly 60% found just once. Unsorted whole blood yielded blood RNA, and germline DNA was extracted as well. Sequencing was performed on peripheral blood. These receptors originate from a man aged 40-49 years with primary liver carcinoma and hepatitis B virus infection.

The V and J genes are TRBV4-1 and TRBJ2-1, with D maybe TRBD2 (5 bases). The germline V gene has CDR1 MGHRA and CDR2 YSYEKL. Trimming stripped 0 bases from V and 9 bases from J, with 21 bases between. The CDR3 consists of 17 residues. CDR3 in DNA: TGCGCCAGCAGCCAAGACGTCGGAACTGGGAGAGGCGGTGAGCAGTTCTTC. Encoded protein: CASSQDVGTGRGGEQFF.

Points on this clonotype: The conserved final phenylalanine or tryptophan is absent from the CDR3, which likely points to a read error. The chain combines TRBV29-1 with TRBJ2-2; D is ambiguous. Germline CDR1 and CDR2: SQVTM and ANQGSEA. This CDR3 spans 14 amino acids. The CDR3 region has the DNA TGCAGCGGCCGGAACGGTCCAAACACTGGGGAGCTGTTTCTT. It yields the protein CSGRNGPNTGELFL.

On this clonotype itself: One end of the junction does not line up with germline, which may come from a read error. The rearrangement uses TRBV13 and TRBJ2-3; unclear D gene. The germline CDR1 and CDR2 sequences are PRHDT and FYEKMQ (reference sequence). This CDR3 region has 14 residues. The CDR3 region has the DNA TGTGCCAGCGGCTTTGGCGTATTCACAGATACGCAGTATTTT. Protein product: CASGFGVFTDTQYF.

The sample holds one count of this clonotype. This may stem from a read error, because a much larger clone lies one nucleotide away. CDR3 DNA: TGTGTCAGCAGCCGTAGTCGTCAGGTCGATAGCTATGGCTACACCTTC. Translation: CVSSRSRQVDSYGYTF. The chain uses TRBV6-6 and TRBJ1-2, with D unclear. The CDR3 extends over 16 amino acids. Germline V gene lookup returns CDR1 MNHNY and CDR2 SVGAGI (reference sequence).

Concerning this clonotype: This clone may be a read error of a much larger clone one base away. The chain employs TRBV6-5 and TRBJ2-7; the D is unclear. Germline lookup yields CDR1 MNHEY and CDR2 SVGAGI. The length of the CDR3 is 14 residues. The CDR3 coding sequence is TGTGTCAGCAGGTTAGAGTCCGACCGGCGCGAGCAGTACTTC. This codes for CVSRLESDRREQYF.